This T cell receptor beta chain was profiled in a study of tissue T cells after allogeneic stem cell transplantation. Time point defined: mouse harvest day 14 after allogeneic transplant. Mouse grafts combined 10^7 T-cell-depleted bone marrow cells with 10^6 splenic CD5+ T cells. General study results and limits: In patients and mice, blood and spleen missed much of tissue repertoire.

Concerning this clone: Its target is unknown. Gene names and germline match the mouse. The CDR3 goes on 1 residue after the read ends, and that part is filled in from the germline J gene.

This table comes from immunoSEQ multiplex PCR, and its TCRdb copy is limited to in-frame clones, with some not included. The sample records fewer than 3,500 clones, 50% being singletons. The CDR3 spans 14 residues. The J segment lost 7 bases and the V segment lost 2 bases, leaving 3 bases of the junction unmatched. Germline V gene sequence: CDR1 KGHPV, CDR2 FQNQEV (reference sequence). The chain links TRBV26 to TRBJ2-2, with TRBD1 matching over 8 bases. The TCR was taken from a female BALB/c mouse given C57BL/6 T cells with graft-versus-host disease after an allogeneic hematopoietic cell transplant. What was sequenced was gut tissue. The CDR3 is CASSLGQGGGQLYF. Incomplete CDR3 DNA: TGTGCCAGCAGTCTGGGACAGGGCGGCGGGCAGCTCTAC.